These T cell receptor beta chains were read from a single sample in a study of cytomegalovirus exposure and HLA in healthy donors. The protocol was immunoSEQ multiplex PCR, while the TCRdb copy is restricted to in-frame clones and leaves out a portion. The table records 60,000 to 95,000 clones, about 79% of them present only once. Material: PBMCs. Receptors originate from a man between 65 and 85 years old in good health and CMV-seropositive. Both conserved end residues are part of each CDR3. Fields, in order: J gene, V gene, clone size, D gene, CDR3 DNA, CDR3 protein. D genes are given only for firm matches. Size is omitted from some rows. Given values are once, few, many or a class for expanded clones.

j_call: TRBJ2-5; v_call: TRBV15; clone_size: .; d_call: .; cdr3_nt: TGTGCCACCGCAGGGGACCAAGAGACCCAGTACTTC; cdr3_aa: CATAGDQETQYF
j_call: TRBJ2-7; v_call: TRBV7-2; clone_size: .; d_call: TRBD2; cdr3_nt: TGTGCCAGCAGCTTTCTAGCGGGAGCCCCCTACGAGCAGTACTTC; cdr3_aa: CASSFLAGAPYEQYF
j_call: TRBJ1-1; v_call: TRBV27; clone_size: .; d_call: TRBD1; cdr3_nt: TGTGCCAGCAGGATACAGGGGGCGGGAGCTGAAGCTTTCTTT; cdr3_aa: CASRIQGAGAEAFF
j_call: TRBJ2-7; v_call: TRBV7-3; clone_size: .; d_call: .; cdr3_nt: TGTGCCAGCAGCACCGGACATTCGTACGAGCAGTACTTC; cdr3_aa: CASSTGHSYEQYF
j_call: TRBJ2-3; v_call: TRBV5-1; clone_size: .; d_call: .; cdr3_nt: TGCGCCAGCAGCTTGGACGGACAGATTAGCACAGATACGCAGTATTTT; cdr3_aa: CASSLDGQISTDTQYF
j_call: TRBJ2-5; v_call: TRBV19; clone_size: .; d_call: TRBD1; cdr3_nt: TGTGCCAGTAGTAAACGACAGGGGACCAATGGGGAGACCCAGTACTTC; cdr3_aa: CASSKRQGTNGETQYF
j_call: TRBJ1-5; v_call: TRBV28; clone_size: .; d_call: .; cdr3_nt: TGTGCCAGCACTCCTACAGGTTTTAGCAATCAGCCCCAGCATTTT; cdr3_aa: CASTPTGFSNQPQHF
j_call: TRBJ2-7; v_call: TRBV6-1; clone_size: .; d_call: .; cdr3_nt: TGTGCCAGCAGTGAAGAGGGACTGGGCGAGCAGTACTTC; cdr3_aa: CASSEEGLGEQYF
j_call: TRBJ2-7; v_call: TRBV7-8; clone_size: .; d_call: TRBD1; cdr3_nt: TGTGCCAGCAGCACCCGGGACAGGGACTACGAGCAGTACTTC; cdr3_aa: CASSTRDRDYEQYF
j_call: TRBJ2-2; v_call: TRBV4-1; clone_size: .; d_call: .; cdr3_nt: TGCGCCAGCAGCCATCGACAGTCTACCGGGGAGCTGTTTTTT; cdr3_aa: CASSHRQSTGELFF
j_call: TRBJ2-3; v_call: TRBV30; clone_size: .; d_call: .; cdr3_nt: TGTGCCTGGAGGGGCGACACAGATACGCAGTATTTT; cdr3_aa: CAWRGDTDTQYF
j_call: TRBJ1-2; v_call: TRBV7-9; clone_size: .; d_call: .; cdr3_nt: TGTGCCAGCAGCTTGGAGTCAGGGCAGGGCTATGGCTACACCTTC; cdr3_aa: CASSLESGQGYGYTF
j_call: TRBJ2-7; v_call: TRBV5-3; clone_size: .; d_call: TRBD2; cdr3_nt: TGTGCCAGATTCGGTGGGAAAGGGAGGGGCGAGCAGTACTTC; cdr3_aa: CARFGGKGRGEQYF
j_call: TRBJ2-7; v_call: TRBV28; clone_size: .; d_call: TRBD2; cdr3_nt: TGTGCCAGCGGGCCCGGGGGGGTCAACTACGAGCAGTACTTC; cdr3_aa: CASGPGGVNYEQYF
j_call: TRBJ2-1; v_call: TRBV15; clone_size: few; d_call: .; cdr3_nt: TGTGCCACCAGCAGAGACAGGGCTTCCTACAATGAGCAGTTCTTC; cdr3_aa: CATSRDRASYNEQFF
j_call: TRBJ2-3; v_call: TRBV4-1; clone_size: .; d_call: TRBD1; cdr3_nt: TGCGCCAGTAATGACAGGGCAGATACGCAGTATTTT; cdr3_aa: CASNDRADTQYF
j_call: TRBJ1-3; v_call: TRBV4-1; clone_size: .; d_call: .; cdr3_nt: TGCGCCAGCAGCCAAGGACACTCTGGAAACACCATATATTTT; cdr3_aa: CASSQGHSGNTIYF
j_call: TRBJ2-7; v_call: TRBV23-1; clone_size: .; d_call: TRBD1; cdr3_nt: TGCGCCAGCAGTCCTCACCGGGACAGCTACGAGCAGTACTTC; cdr3_aa: CASSPHRDSYEQYF
j_call: TRBJ2-7; v_call: TRBV18; clone_size: .; d_call: TRBD1; cdr3_nt: TGTGCCAGCTCACCAGGGCAGGGGGCCCCCTACGAGCAGTACTTC; cdr3_aa: CASSPGQGAPYEQYF
j_call: TRBJ1-5; v_call: TRBV23-1; clone_size: .; d_call: TRBD1; cdr3_nt: TGCGCCAGCAGTCCCCGGGGACGACAGGGCTACCAGCCCCAGCATTTT; cdr3_aa: CASSPRGRQGYQPQHF
j_call: TRBJ2-2; v_call: TRBV5-4; clone_size: few; d_call: TRBD1; cdr3_nt: TGTGCCAGCAAACCCCCGGAAGGGACAGGAAGCACCGGGGAGCTGTTTTTT; cdr3_aa: CASKPPEGTGSTGELFF
j_call: TRBJ2-1; v_call: TRBV6-1; clone_size: .; d_call: .; cdr3_nt: TGTGCAACCAACCCCCACCTGGGGGCGTACAATGAGCAGTTCTTC; cdr3_aa: CATNPHLGAYNEQFF
j_call: TRBJ1-1; v_call: TRBV5-1; clone_size: .; d_call: TRBD1; cdr3_nt: TGCGCCAGCACCTCCGGGACAGACACTGAAGCTTTCTTT; cdr3_aa: CASTSGTDTEAFF